Below are 14 T cell receptor beta chains sequenced from a single sample in a study of cytomegalovirus exposure and HLA in healthy donors. The PCR ran on 60 Vbeta and 13 Jbeta primers. Method: immunoSEQ multiplex PCR; TCRdb's copy keeps in-frame clones and lacks some. The data contain fewer than 200,000 clones, about four fifths of them singletons. Material: PBMCs. These receptor sequences come from a male donor in good health and CMV-seropositive.

The chain carries TRBV5-1 and TRBJ2-6, with 10 bases lining up with TRBD1. With 1 base clipped from V and 12 bases from J, the junction kept 10 bases outside the gene matches. The CDR3 is made up of 16 amino acids. Per germline, CDR1 SGHRS and CDR2 YFSETQ. The CDR3 protein is CASSLIAGTGAPVLTF. In DNA form, the CDR3 reads TGCGCCAGCAGCTTGATAGCCGGGACAGGGGCCCCCGTCCTGACTTTC.

The chain combines TRBV5-1 with TRBJ1-5; possible D gene TRBD1, 5 bases. The germline V gene has CDR1 SGHRS and CDR2 YFSETQ. The CDR3 is 16 amino acids. V was cut by 0 bases and J by 1 base, with 11 bases left in between. CDR3 nucleotides: TGCGCCAGCAGCTTGGAGGGACGGGGGAGCAATCAGCCCCAGCATTTT. As protein: CASSLEGRGSNQPQHF. The variable domain in full, with the rest retrieved from reference TRBV5-1 and TRBJ1-5, is KAGVTQTPRYLIKTRGQQVTLSCSPISGHRSVSWYQQTPGQGLQFLFEYFSETQRNKGNFPGRFSGRQFSNSRSEMNVSTLELGDSALYLCASSLEGRGSNQPQHFGDGTRLSIL.

As for this clone: This specimen includes other DNA sequences encoding the same CDR3. The genes are TRBV7-3 and TRBJ1-1, with D possibly being TRBD1 (5 bases). The ends were cut back, 0 bases at V and 4 bases at J, with 6 bases in the middle. Germline V gene data show CDR1 as SGHTA and CDR2 as FQGTGA. The CDR3 spans 13 residues. The chain's CDR3 is CASSLTGGTEAFF. DNA for the CDR3: TGTGCCAGCAGCTTAACGGGGGGCACTGAAGCTTTCTTT.

The chain combines TRBV6-1 with TRBJ1-6, with TRBD1 identical over 7 bases. Trimming cost V 6 bases and J 9 bases; bases outside gene matches: 8. Germline values: CDR1 MNHNS, CDR2 SASEGT. This CDR3 contains 14 residues. This CDR3 reads CASSLTGKVSPLHF. The CDR3, as DNA: TGTGCCAGCAGCTTGACAGGGAAGGTTTCACCCCTCCACTTT.

V usage is TRBV19 and J usage is TRBJ2-1, with 9 bases fitting TRBD1. Unmatched junction bases numbered 13, after V lost 11 bases and J lost 5 bases. The CDR3 spans 15 residues. The germline gives CDR1 LNHDA, CDR2 SQIVND (reference sequence). In DNA, the CDR3 is TGTGCCCCCCCCAGTACCCGGACAGGGGACAATGAGCAGTTCTTC. Translated: CAPPSTRTGDNEQFF.

This clone was detected a few times. This chain joins TRBV5-1 and TRBJ1-5; D not certain. CDR1 is SGHRS and CDR2 is YFSETQ in the germline V gene. V shed 4 bases and J shed 5 bases, with 13 bases lying between them. CDR3 length: 14 residues. CDR3: CASSPSGNYQPQHF. The CDR3 DNA is TGCGCCAGCAGCCCGTCGGGGAATTATCAGCCCCAGCATTTT.

This chain connects TRBV7-8 to TRBJ1-5, with D tentatively TRBD1 (6 bases). The CDR3 has 16 residues. Trimming took 2 bases from V and 6 from J, leaving 17 bases between them. In germline, CDR1 is SGHVS, CDR2 FQNEAQ. CDR3 DNA: TGTGCCAGCAGCTTAACATCGTGGGGGCAGGGTCAGCCCCAGCATTTT. Protein product: CASSLTSWGQGQPQHF.

This clone appeared a few times. Only one base separates this from a far larger clonotype, so it likely reflects a read error. At the DNA level, this CDR3 is encoded by other sequences in the same sample as well. CDR3 in amino acids: CASSFLGRGPYEQYF. For the CDR3, the DNA is TGTGCCAGCAGTTTTCTCGGGCGGGGGCCCTACGAGCAGTACTTC. The chain couples TRBV27 to TRBJ2-7; D might be TRBD2 (7 bases). This CDR3 is 15 amino acids long. Germline V CDR1 and CDR2: MNHEY, SMNVEV (reference sequence). Trimming took 3 bases from V and 2 from J, leaving 14 bases between them.

The chain combines TRBV4-2 with TRBJ1-2; D is perhaps TRBD1 (6 bases). This CDR3 is 15 amino acids long. Germline CDR1 LGHNA, CDR2 YNFKEQ. Trimming removed 0 bases from V and 3 bases from J, with 11 bases in between. In DNA form, the CDR3 reads TGTGCCAGCAGCCAAGACCCCCCAGGGGACTATGGCTACACCTTC. Amino acid sequence: CASSQDPPGDYGYTF.

The chain uses TRBV7-3 and TRBJ2-2; 14 bases are shared with TRBD2. The CDR3 length is 16 residues. Germline assignment: CDR1 SGHTA and CDR2 FQGTGA. V was clipped by 5 bases and J by 8 bases; unmatched bases: 7. CDR3 bases: TGTGCCAGCAGCCTCGGACTAGCGGGGGGAGTTGGGGAGCTGTTTTTT. Translation gives CASSLGLAGGVGELFF.

This rearrangement joins TRBV19 to TRBJ2-7; 7 bases line up with TRBD1. This CDR3 region has 13 residues. Germline CDR1 reads LNHDA; CDR2 reads SQIVND (reference sequence). Trimming took 4 bases from V and 3 from J; bases not matched to a gene: 3. The CDR3 region has the DNA TGTGCCAGTAGTACCCGGGACAGCTACGAGCAGTACTTC. Translated, it gives CASSTRDSYEQYF.

The V and J genes are TRBV12-5 and TRBJ1-1, with D uncertain. This CDR3 has 15 amino acids. Deletions cut 0 bases from V and 4 bases from J, with 12 bases between. CDR1 is LGHNT and CDR2 is FRNRAP in the germline V gene. This chain's CDR3 is CASGLVEGMSTEAFF. The CDR3 DNA is TGTGCTAGTGGTTTGGTAGAGGGTATGAGCACTGAAGCTTTCTTT.

The chain employs TRBV6-1 and TRBJ2-3; 11 nucleotides match TRBD2. With V trimmed by 8 bases and J by 2 bases, 3 bases remained unmatched. Germline V gene lookup returns CDR1 MNHNS and CDR2 SASEGT. This CDR3 has 14 residues. Written as DNA, the CDR3 is TGTGCCAGCCGGGGACTAGCGGACACAGATACGCAGTATTTT. Residues: CASRGLADTDTQYF.

The V call is TRBV9, the J call TRBJ2-1; 9 bases agree with TRBD2. Trimming removed 3 bases from V and 5 bases from J; junction bases left unmatched: 6. The germline V gene has CDR1 SGDLS and CDR2 YYNGEE. This CDR3 contains 15 residues. In DNA, the CDR3 is TGTGCCAGCAGCGCAAGCGGGGGGCCTAACAATGAGCAGTTCTTC. Translated, it gives CASSASGGPNNEQFF.